These 27 T cell receptor beta chains originate from one sample sequenced in a study of T cells in Graves' hyperthyroidism and ophthalmopathy. Regions amplified from RNA transcripts were the TCR beta CDR3 regions. TCR CDR3 underwent first-round RT-PCR with the HTBI primer set. Each CDR3 protein gets one entry after TCRdb re-called the multiplex PCR reads with MiXCR. The table has fewer than 650,000 distinct CDR3 sequences, over 12% seen once. The specimen was blood. These receptor sequences come from a woman under 30 with Graves' ophthalmopathy.

This clonotype was recorded many times. The chain joins TRBV11-1 to TRBJ1-6, with 7 bases aligning to TRBD1. Trimming removed 3 bases from V and 9 bases from J; junction bases left unmatched: 5. Germline CDR1 reads SGHAT; CDR2 reads FQDESV (reference sequence). The CDR3 extends over 14 amino acids. CDR3 sequence: CASSFRDRSSPLHF. CDR3 DNA sequence: TGTGCCAGCAGCTTCCGGGACAGATCTTCACCCCTCCACTTT.

This clonotype was detected only a few times. The chain recombines TRBV6-1 with TRBJ2-3; D is undetermined. Germline CDR1 and CDR2: MNHNS and SASEGT. Trimming stripped 5 bases from V and 4 bases from J, with 13 bases between. The CDR3 is made up of 14 amino acids. The CDR3 DNA is TGTGCCAGCAGTCTACCCAATACACCAGATACGCAGTATTTT. Its translation: CASSLPNTPDTQYF.

On this clonotype: One junction end disagrees with the germline gene, perhaps due to a read error. The gene calls are TRBV12-3 or TRBV12-4 and TRBJ2-7; TRBD2 matches at 13 bases. The CDR3 contains 14 residues. CDR3: CASSGLAGAYGQYF. CDR3 DNA: TGTGCCAGCAGCGGACTAGCGGGAGCCTACGGGCAGTACTTC.

In this sample, this clonotype turned up many times. J is TRBJ2-7 and V is TRBV28, with 8 bases lining up with TRBD1. Germline CDR1 is MDHEN and CDR2 is SYDVKM. CDR3 size: 15 residues. The junction had 7 bases not matched to a gene; V was cut back by 3 bases and J by 3 bases. The CDR3 loop reads CASSLGTGLYYEQYF. CDR3 sequence (DNA): TGTGCCAGCAGTTTGGGGACAGGACTATACTACGAGCAGTACTTC.

On this clonotype: Compared with germline, one end of the junction differs, possibly owing to a read error. V is TRBV7-3 and J is TRBJ2-3, with TRBD1 matching 9 bases. This CDR3 is 15 amino acids long. Per the germline V gene, CDR1 is SGHTA and CDR2 is FQGTGA. The CDR3 protein is CASSATGGGTDTQYF. The CDR3 DNA reads TGTGCCAGCAGCGCGACAGGGGGAGGCACGGATACGCAGTATTTT.

This rearrangement joins TRBV18 to TRBJ2-7; TRBD1 agrees at 9 bases. Germline V gene sequence: CDR1 KGHSH, CDR2 LQKENI. This CDR3 spans 17 amino acids. The J segment lost 6 bases and the V segment lost 3 bases, leaving 15 bases of the junction unmatched. The CDR3 loop is CASSPSRGQGGFGEQYF. As DNA, the CDR3 is TGTGCCAGCTCACCCTCCCGGGGACAGGGAGGGTTCGGCGAGCAGTACTTC.

The J gene is TRBJ2-1, the V gene TRBV9, with 8 positions matching TRBD1. The J segment lost 7 bases and the V segment lost 8 bases, leaving 14 bases of the junction unmatched. The CDR3 spans 15 residues. The germline gives CDR1 SGDLS, CDR2 YYNGEE. The CDR3 bases are TGTGCCAGTTCTTATGGACAGGGTTTTTCTAATGAGCAGTTCTTC. It translates to CASSYGQGFSNEQFF.

Many counts were recorded for this clonotype. The junction differs from germline at one of its ends, possibly a read error. This chain connects TRBV20-1 to TRBJ2-1, with a tentative D call TRBD2 (5 bases). This CDR3 has 15 residues. CDR1 is DFQATT and CDR2 is SNEGSKA in the germline V gene (reference sequence). The CDR3 nucleotides are TGCAGTGCCAGAGGGCCAGCGGTCTCCTACAATGAGCAGTTCTTC. As protein: CSARGPAVSYNEQFF.

At least ten counts were recorded for this clonotype. The gene calls are TRBV7-2 and TRBJ1-2; weak D call: TRBD1 (6 bases). This CDR3 comprises 13 residues. Germline V gene sequence: CDR1 SGHTA, CDR2 FQGNSA. Trimming cost V 2 bases and J 8 bases, with 12 bases left between them. CDR3 nucleotide sequence: TGTGCCAGCAGCTTAACGGAGGGGGGGGGCTACACCTTC. It yields the protein CASSLTEGGGYTF.

The sample holds many counts of this clonotype. J is TRBJ2-1 and V is TRBV6-2 or TRBV6-3; TRBD2 aligns across 11 bases. Germline CDR1 is MNHEY and CDR2 is SVGEGT. V shed 3 bases and J 10 bases; nucleotides not matched to a gene: 5. CDR3 length: 14 amino acids. CDR3 nucleotides: TGTGCCAGCAGTTATTCCGGGACTAGCGGCGAGCAGTTCTTC. It yields the protein CASSYSGTSGEQFF.

The chain uses TRBV19 and TRBJ1-1; 7 positions agree with TRBD1. V shed 4 bases, J shed 1 base, and the junction held 9 bases outside the gene matches. CDR3 size: 16 residues. CDR1 and CDR2 from the germline V gene are LNHDA and SQIVND (reference sequence). CDR3 nucleotides: TGTGCCAGTAGTACCTCCTGGACAGGACGGAACACTGAAGCTTTCTTT. Protein sequence: CASSTSWTGRNTEAFF.

This clonotype came up many times. The chain carries TRBV12-5 and TRBJ2-7, with a possible D match to TRBD1 (5 bases). V lost 1 base and J 7 bases, leaving 8 bases between the germline ends. CDR3 size: 12 residues. The V gene's germline CDR1 is LGHNT and CDR2 FRNRAP. The CDR3 DNA is TGTGCTAGTGGTTTGGCGACAGCTGAGCAGTACTTC. Protein: CASGLATAEQYF. Combining the CDR3 with reference TRBV12-5 and TRBJ2-7 gives the whole variable domain DARVTQTPRHKVTEMGQEVTMRCQPILGHNTVFWYRQTMMQGLELLAYFRNRAPLDDSGMPKDRFSAEMPDATLATLKIQPSEPRDSAVYFCASGLATAEQYFGPGTRLTVT.

This clonotype was seen a handful of times. This chain connects TRBV4-1 to TRBJ2-7; perhaps TRBD1 as D (6 bases). The CDR3 contains 13 residues. Germline-derived CDR1 and CDR2 are MGHRA and YSYEKL. Trimming removed 6 bases at V and 1 base at J, with 10 bases between. The CDR3 here is CASRKQGSYEQYF. DNA for the CDR3: TGCGCCAGCAGGAAACAGGGATCCTACGAGCAGTACTTC.

In its sample, this clonotype was seen many times. The chain is built from TRBV28 and TRBJ2-1; 7 nucleotides line up with TRBD1. The CDR3 contains 13 residues. Trimming removed 6 bases from V and 4 bases from J; junction bases left unmatched: 3. CDR1 MDHEN and CDR2 SYDVKM come from the germline V gene. CDR3 DNA: TGTGCCAGCAGGACGGACAGGTACAATGAGCAGTTCTTC. This gives the protein CASRTDRYNEQFF. The full variable domain, in which reference TRBV28 and TRBJ2-1 provide the parts outside the CDR3, is DVKVTQSSRYLVKRTGEKVFLECVQDMDHENMFWYRQDPGLGLRLIYFSYDVKMKEKGDIPEGYSVSREKKERFSLILESASTNQTSMYLCASRTDRYNEQFFGPGTRLTVL.

V is TRBV4-1 and J is TRBJ2-2; D call uncertain. Germline CDR1 and CDR2: MGHRA and YSYEKL. Trimming pared 10 bases from V and 6 bases from J, leaving 12 bases between. This CDR3 is built from 12 residues. The CDR3 DNA sequence: TGCGCCATTTCCCTAGGGTCCGGGGAGCTGTTTTTT. Its protein is CAISLGSGELFF.

This clonotype was seen at least ten times. The gene calls are TRBV20-1 and TRBJ2-7; TRBD2 agrees at 11 bases. The germline gives CDR1 DFQATT, CDR2 SNEGSKA (reference sequence). The CDR3 contains 16 residues. Trimming removed 3 bases from V and 3 bases from J; junction bases left unmatched: 10. CDR3 nucleotide sequence: TGCAGTGCTAGCCCCGGGATAGCGGGAGGGGTCTACGAGCAGTACTTC. This sequence encodes CSASPGIAGGVYEQYF.

This clonotype was counted between two and nine times. The chain carries TRBV27 and TRBJ2-5; tentatively, D is TRBD1 (5 bases). The germline gives CDR1 MNHEY, CDR2 SMNVEV (reference sequence). V lost 2 bases and J 2 bases, leaving 9 bases between the germline ends. This CDR3 is built from 14 residues. The CDR3 region is CASSLGAMQETQYF. DNA of the CDR3: TGTGCCAGCAGTTTAGGGGCCATGCAAGAGACCCAGTACTTC.

This clonotype has ten or more counts. CDR3 DNA: TGTGCCACCAGCAGAGATTTGATGACAGGACAGGTGCCCTACGAGCAGTACTTC. This codes for CATSRDLMTGQVPYEQYF. The gene calls are TRBV15 and TRBJ2-7, with 7 bases fitting TRBD1. V lost 0 bases, J lost 2 bases, and 13 bases stayed unmatched. The CDR3 sequence is 18 residues long. Germline values: CDR1 LNHNV, CDR2 YYDKDF (reference sequence).

The sample holds many counts of this clonotype. The chain is built from TRBV4-1 and TRBJ2-5, with D perhaps matching TRBD1 or TRBD2 (5 bases each). The CDR3 extends over 14 amino acids. From germline, CDR1 is MGHRA and CDR2 YSYEKL. The ends were cut back, 0 bases at V and 7 bases at J, with 12 bases in the middle. CDR3 loop: CASSQEDRDRTQYF. CDR3 bases: TGCGCCAGCAGCCAAGAGGACCGGGACCGGACCCAGTACTTC.

The genes are TRBV4-1 and TRBJ2-7; 7 nucleotides align to TRBD1. The CDR3 sequence is 16 residues long. Losses at the gene ends were 1 base for V and 2 bases for J; bases not matched to a gene: 8. CDR1 MGHRA and CDR2 YSYEKL come from the germline V gene. The CDR3: CASSQVGDSPTYEQYF. DNA for the CDR3: TGCGCCAGCAGCCAAGTCGGGGACAGCCCCACCTACGAGCAGTACTTC.

This clonotype was observed a few times. The rearrangement uses TRBV4-1 and TRBJ2-1; D might be TRBD2 (6 bases). The V end was cut by 1 base, the J end by 1 base, with 14 bases between. CDR3 length: 17 amino acids. The germline V gene encodes CDR1 MGHRA and CDR2 YSYEKL. CDR3 nucleotides: TGCGCCAGCAGCCAAGGCGCCGAGACTAGGTCCTACAATGAGCAGTTCTTC. Protein product: CASSQGAETRSYNEQFF.

This clonotype was detected many times. The rearrangement joins TRBV29-1 to TRBJ2-3; D call uncertain. This CDR3 contains 12 residues. The V gene's germline CDR1 is SQVTM and CDR2 ANQGSEA. V gave up 1 base and J gave up 5 bases, with 7 bases separating them. The CDR3 region is CSVEGRGDTQYF. The CDR3 region has the DNA TGCAGCGTTGAAGGGCGCGGAGATACGCAGTATTTT.

At least ten counts were recorded for this clonotype. The V call is TRBV5-6, the J call TRBJ2-7, with D tentatively TRBD1 (5 bases). The germline V gene encodes CDR1 SGHDT and CDR2 YYEEEE. The V end lost 6 bases, the J end lost 3 bases, and 13 bases lay between the germline ends. The CDR3 covers 13 residues. The CDR3 bases are TGTGCCAGCACCTCCACCAGGGACTACGAGCAGTACTTC. It codes for CASTSTRDYEQYF.

This clonotype was detected ten times or more. This chain links TRBV10-2 with TRBJ2-5; D is unresolved. This CDR3 comprises 12 residues. Germline CDR1 is WSHSY and CDR2 is SAAADI. V lost 3 bases to trimming and J lost 4 bases, with 6 bases between them. The CDR3 bases are TGCGCCAGCAGTGACCTCCGAGAGACCCAGTACTTC. Protein product: CASSDLRETQYF.

This clonotype was detected many times. This chain joins TRBV2 and TRBJ2-5; 14 bases line up with TRBD2. Trimming at V came to 6 bases and at J to 1 base, leaving 16 bases not matched to a gene. Per germline, CDR1 SNHLY and CDR2 FYNNEI. CDR3 length: 20 residues. The CDR3 DNA reads TGTGCCAGCAGCGACCGACTAGCGGGAGGGCCGGTTTCGCGCCAAGAGACCCAGTACTTC. Protein: CASSDRLAGGPVSRQETQYF.

This clonotype was counted between two and nine times. This sequence joins TRBV9 and TRBJ2-2, with D unclear. Trimming took off 1 base at V and 0 bases at J, with 13 bases between the two ends. Germline assignment: CDR1 SGDLS and CDR2 YYNGEE. The CDR3 spans 17 residues. The CDR3 bases are TGTGCCAGCAGCGTACCCCGAGCGAGAACGAACACCGGGGAGCTGTTTTTT. Encoded protein: CASSVPRARTNTGELFF.

This clonotype was detected many times. The chain is built from TRBV9 and TRBJ1-4; D is ambiguous. Germline V lookup: CDR1 SGDLS, CDR2 YYNGEE. The germline V and J ends were trimmed by 0 bases and 5 bases, with 14 bases remaining between them. The CDR3 totals 16 residues. CDR3 sequence reads: CASSVEGTGGNEKLFF. CDR3 coding DNA: TGTGCCAGCAGCGTAGAGGGCACGGGAGGGAATGAAAAACTGTTTTTT.